The rows below give T cell receptor beta chains drawn from one sample of a study of blood T cell repertoires in COVID-19. Some clones are missing from TCRdb's copy, which holds only in-frame ones; the method was immunoSEQ multiplex PCR. The table records some 150,000 clones, around 81% of them present only once. Sequenced input: peripheral blood. All receptors come from a woman aged 55-75 years with acute or convalescent COVID-19. Each CDR3 is given with its conserved first and last residue. A D gene is named only where the DNA matches it firmly. Expanded clones get a size class; other rows say once, few or many, or leave the size out.

j_call,v_call,d_call,clone_size,cdr3_aa,cdr3_nt
TRBJ2-1,TRBV5-1,TRBD2,.,CASSLAVLAGAGAYNEQFF,TGCGCCAGCAGCTTGGCCGTACTAGCGGGAGCCGGGGCCTACAATGAGCAGTTCTTC
TRBJ1-6,TRBV9,TRBD1,.,CASSAGQDNSPLHF,TGTGCCAGCAGCGCGGGACAGGATAATTCACCCCTCCACTTT
TRBJ1-1,TRBV5-1,.,.,CASSLDIGGAEAFF,TGCGCCAGCAGCTTGGATATTGGGGGGGCTGAAGCTTTCTTT
TRBJ2-1,TRBV19,TRBD2,few,CASSIVKREINEQFF,TGTGCCAGTAGTATAGTCAAGCGGGAGATCAATGAGCAGTTCTTC
TRBJ1-1,TRBV28,.,.,CASSFNTEAFF,TGTGCCAGCAGCTTTAACACTGAAGCTTTCTTT
TRBJ1-5,TRBV7-3,TRBD1,few,CASSLTGGGNQPQHF,TGTGCCAGCAGCTTAACAGGGGGCGGCAATCAGCCCCAGCATTTT
TRBJ2-5,TRBV5-1,.,.,CASSLSTGVESETQYF,TGCGCCAGCAGCTTGAGTACAGGCGTAGAGAGTGAGACCCAGTACTTC
TRBJ2-2,TRBV10-3,.,.,CAISERGPGELFF,TGTGCCATCAGTGAGAGGGGCCCCGGGGAGCTGTTTTTT
TRBJ2-5,TRBV27,TRBD2,.,CASSSRPGSGRETQYF,TGTGCCAGCAGTTCCCGACCTGGGAGCGGGAGAGAGACCCAGTACTTC
TRBJ2-2,TRBV2,TRBD2,.,CASTKLAGNTGELFF,TGTGCCAGCACTAAACTAGCGGGGAACACCGGGGAGCTGTTTTTT
TRBJ2-7,TRBV3-1/TRBV3-2,.,.,CASSQDPAVVAEQYF,TGTGCCAGCAGCCAAGATCCGGCAGTGGTAGCCGAGCAGTACTTC
TRBJ1-2,TRBV19,TRBD1,.,CASSARQGAGYGYTF,TGTGCCAGTAGTGCGCGACAGGGGGCCGGCTATGGCTACACCTTC
TRBJ1-1,TRBV19,TRBD1,.,CASKVQGATEAFF,TGTGCCAGTAAGGTACAGGGGGCAACTGAAGCTTTCTTT
TRBJ1-2,TRBV9,TRBD1,.,CASSVGRTGVDYGYTF,TGTGCCAGCAGCGTAGGGCGGACAGGGGTTGACTATGGCTACACCTTC
TRBJ1-2,TRBV6-1,.,once,CASSETPGQHYGYTF,TGTGCCAGCAGTGAGACCCCCGGACAACACTATGGCTACACCTTC
TRBJ1-1,TRBV11-2,.,.,CASSLGQGNRAFF,TGTGCCAGCAGCTTAGGTCAGGGGAATAGAGCTTTCTTT
TRBJ2-1,TRBV6-2/TRBV6-3,TRBD2,.,CASSPGLAGYNEQFF,TGTGCCAGCAGTCCGGGACTAGCGGGGTACAATGAGCAGTTCTTC
TRBJ2-1,TRBV6-6,TRBD1,.,CASSPSGTGGRSSYNEQFF,TGTGCCAGCAGTCCCTCGGGGACAGGGGGCCGGAGCTCCTACAATGAGCAGTTCTTC
TRBJ2-2,TRBV28,.,.,CASSLPERNTGELFF,TGTGCCAGCAGTTTACCGGAGAGGAACACCGGGGAGCTGTTTTTT
TRBJ2-7,TRBV7-9,TRBD1,.,CASSPKTGTGGLYEQYF,TGTGCCAGCAGCCCGAAGACCGGGACAGGGGGTCTTTACGAGCAGTACTTC
TRBJ2-3,TRBV18,TRBD2,.,CASSPTSGSTDTQYF,TGTGCCAGCTCACCAACTAGCGGGAGCACAGATACGCAGTATTTT
TRBJ1-2,TRBV4-1,.,.,CASSQDPGTNYGYTF,TGCGCCAGCAGCCAAGATCCAGGGACTAACTATGGCTACACCTTC